These 4 T cell receptor beta chains were all obtained from the same sample, sequenced in a study of radiation and T cells in renal cell carcinoma. The time point denotes: baseline pretreatment blood. Treatment noted: 15 Gy SBRT to primary tumor, nephrectomy 4 weeks later. The protocol was immunoSEQ multiplex PCR, while the TCRdb copy is restricted to in-frame clones and leaves out a portion. The data contain about 140,000 clones, over 80% of them singletons. Sample: blood, taken from a patient whose treatment included radiotherapy and nephrectomy. The source is a woman between 45 and 65 years old with renal cell carcinoma.

The chain is built from TRBV5-6 and TRBJ1-5, with D uncertain. The ends were cut back, 0 bases at V and 4 bases at J, with 11 bases in the middle. CDR1 SGHDT and CDR2 YYEEEE come from the germline V gene. This CDR3 contains 15 residues. The CDR3 sequence: CASSLATVGNQPQHF. In nucleotides, the CDR3 is TGTGCCAGCAGCTTGGCCACGGTGGGTAATCAGCCCCAGCATTTT.

The chain carries TRBV7-2 and TRBJ2-7, with D tentatively TRBD1 (6 bases). V was trimmed by 3 bases and J by 1 base, leaving 10 bases between them. CDR1 SGHTA and CDR2 FQGNSA come from the germline V gene. The CDR3 covers 14 residues. The CDR3 sequence: CASSFGRGSYEQYF. The CDR3 DNA reads as TGTGCCAGCAGCTTTGGTAGGGGGTCCTACGAGCAGTACTTC.

The CDR3 bases are TGTGCCAGCAACAGACAGGCCTACGAGCAGTACTTC. It translates to CASNRQAYEQYF. The chain links TRBV28 to TRBJ2-7, with TRBD1 as a possible D gene (6 bases). CDR3 length: 12 amino acids. Trimming took off 7 bases at V and 2 bases at J, with 9 bases between the two ends. CDR1 MDHEN and CDR2 SYDVKM come from the germline V gene.

CDR3 in DNA: TGTGCCAGCAGTGTCGAGGGGCTCACCGGGGAGCTGTTTTTT. It translates to CASSVEGLTGELFF. This chain connects TRBV6-4 to TRBJ2-2, with D possibly called TRBD1 or TRBD2 (5 bases each). Trimming removed 4 bases from V and 4 bases from J, with 10 bases in between. The CDR3 has 14 residues. Germline-derived CDR1 and CDR2 are MRHNA and SNTAGT.